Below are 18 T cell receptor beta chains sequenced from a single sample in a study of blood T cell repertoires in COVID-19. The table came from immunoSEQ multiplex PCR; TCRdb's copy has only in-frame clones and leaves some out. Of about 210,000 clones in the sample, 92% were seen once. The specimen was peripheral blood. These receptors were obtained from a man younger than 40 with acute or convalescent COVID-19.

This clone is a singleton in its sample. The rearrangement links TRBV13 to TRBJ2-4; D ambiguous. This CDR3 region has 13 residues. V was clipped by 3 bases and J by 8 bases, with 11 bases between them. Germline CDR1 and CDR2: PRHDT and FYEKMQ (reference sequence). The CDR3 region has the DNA TGTGCCAGCAGCTTGACATCGGTGGACATTCAGTACTTC. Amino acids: CASSLTSVDIQYF.

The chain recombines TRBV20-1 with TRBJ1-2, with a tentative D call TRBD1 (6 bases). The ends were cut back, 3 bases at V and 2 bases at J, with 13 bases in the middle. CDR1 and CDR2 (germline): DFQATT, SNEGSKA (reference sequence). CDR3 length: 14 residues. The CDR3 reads CSASWQGRNYGYTF. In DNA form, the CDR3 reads TGCAGTGCTAGTTGGCAGGGGAGAAACTATGGCTACACCTTC.

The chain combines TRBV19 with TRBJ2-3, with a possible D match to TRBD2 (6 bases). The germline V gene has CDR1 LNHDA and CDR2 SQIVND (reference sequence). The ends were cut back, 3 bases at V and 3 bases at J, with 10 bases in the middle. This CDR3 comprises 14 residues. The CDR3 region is CASSIDLATDTQYF. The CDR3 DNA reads TGTGCCAGTAGTATTGATCTAGCGACAGATACGCAGTATTTT.

For the CDR3, the DNA is TGTGCCAGCAGTCCGACAGGGGCCCGCAATCAGCCCCAGCATTTT. It translates to CASSPTGARNQPQHF. The chain recombines TRBV28 with TRBJ1-5; TRBD1 matches at 8 bases. The CDR3 totals 15 residues. Per germline, CDR1 MDHEN and CDR2 SYDVKM. After removal of 5 bases from V and 2 bases from J, the junction contained 5 bases not matched to a gene.

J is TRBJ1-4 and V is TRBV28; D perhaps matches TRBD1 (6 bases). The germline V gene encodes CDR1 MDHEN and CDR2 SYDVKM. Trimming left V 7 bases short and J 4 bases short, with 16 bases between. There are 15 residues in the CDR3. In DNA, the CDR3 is TGTGCCAGCACCACTCAGGGGCAGGGTAATGAAAAACTGTTTTTT. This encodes CASTTQGQGNEKLFF.

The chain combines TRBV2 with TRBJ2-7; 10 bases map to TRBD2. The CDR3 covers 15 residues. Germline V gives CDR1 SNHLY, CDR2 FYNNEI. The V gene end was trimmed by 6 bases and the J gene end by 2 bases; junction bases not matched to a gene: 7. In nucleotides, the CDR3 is TGTGCCAGCAGGGGCGGACTAGCGGCTGCCTACGAGCAGTACTTC. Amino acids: CASRGGLAAAYEQYF.

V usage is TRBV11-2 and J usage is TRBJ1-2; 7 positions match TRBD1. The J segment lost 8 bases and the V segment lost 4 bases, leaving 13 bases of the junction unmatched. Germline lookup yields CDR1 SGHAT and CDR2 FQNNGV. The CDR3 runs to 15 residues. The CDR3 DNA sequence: TGTGCCAGCAGCTCCCGGAGAACAGGGGTTAGAGGCTACACCTTC. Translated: CASSSRRTGVRGYTF.

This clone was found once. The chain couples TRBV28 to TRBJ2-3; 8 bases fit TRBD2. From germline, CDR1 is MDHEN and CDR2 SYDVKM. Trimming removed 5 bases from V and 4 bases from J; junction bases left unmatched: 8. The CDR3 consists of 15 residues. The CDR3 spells CASSSRTSSPDTQYF. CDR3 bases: TGTGCCAGCAGTAGCCGGACTAGCTCGCCAGATACGCAGTATTTT.

The CDR3 sequence: CASSHGGYYGYTF. CDR3 nucleotides: TGTGCCAGCAGCCACGGGGGGTACTATGGCTACACCTTC. The chain is built from TRBV7-9 and TRBJ1-2, with a tentative D call TRBD1 (5 bases). The CDR3 has 13 residues. CDR1 is SEHNR and CDR2 is FQNEAQ in the germline V gene (reference sequence). With 5 bases removed from V and 3 bases from J, the gap between germline ends came to 10 bases.

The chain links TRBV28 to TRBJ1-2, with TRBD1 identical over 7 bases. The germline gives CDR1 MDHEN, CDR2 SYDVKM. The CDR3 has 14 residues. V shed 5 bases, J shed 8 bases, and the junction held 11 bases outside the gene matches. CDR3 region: CASSVGGNLRGYTF. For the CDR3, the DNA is TGTGCCAGCAGTGTAGGGGGCAATTTGAGGGGCTACACCTTC.

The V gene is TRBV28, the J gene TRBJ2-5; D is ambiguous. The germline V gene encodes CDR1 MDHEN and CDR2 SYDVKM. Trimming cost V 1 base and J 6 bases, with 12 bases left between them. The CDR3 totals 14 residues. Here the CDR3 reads CASSLLRGGKTQYF. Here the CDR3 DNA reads TGTGCCAGCAGTTTATTGCGCGGTGGTAAGACCCAGTACTTC.

The CDR3, as DNA: TGTGCCAGTAGTATGGTTGCAGGGGTCGTTCAGCCCCAGCATTTT. Protein: CASSMVAGVVQPQHF. The V gene is TRBV19, the J gene TRBJ1-5; possibly TRBD1 for D (6 bases). This CDR3 region has 15 residues. Trimming stripped 3 bases from V and 6 bases from J, with 15 bases between. Germline loops: CDR1 LNHDA, CDR2 SQIVND (reference sequence).

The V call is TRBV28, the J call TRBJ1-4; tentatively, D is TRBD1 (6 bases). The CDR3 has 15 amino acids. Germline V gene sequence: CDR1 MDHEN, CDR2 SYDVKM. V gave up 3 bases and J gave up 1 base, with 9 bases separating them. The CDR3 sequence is CASSFTGKTNEKLFF. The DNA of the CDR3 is TGTGCCAGCAGTTTTACAGGGAAAACTAATGAAAAACTGTTTTTT. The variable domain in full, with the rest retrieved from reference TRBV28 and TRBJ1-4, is DVKVTQSSRYLVKRTGEKVFLECVQDMDHENMFWYRQDPGLGLRLIYFSYDVKMKEKGDIPEGYSVSREKKERFSLILESASTNQTSMYLCASSFTGKTNEKLFFGSGTQLSVL.

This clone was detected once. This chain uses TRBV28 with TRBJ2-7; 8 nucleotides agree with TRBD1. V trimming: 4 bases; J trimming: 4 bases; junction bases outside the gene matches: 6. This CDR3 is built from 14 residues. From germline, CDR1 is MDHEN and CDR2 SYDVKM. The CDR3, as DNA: TGTGCCAGCAGTTGGCAGGGGGCGCGGTACGAGCAGTACTTC. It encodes CASSWQGARYEQYF.

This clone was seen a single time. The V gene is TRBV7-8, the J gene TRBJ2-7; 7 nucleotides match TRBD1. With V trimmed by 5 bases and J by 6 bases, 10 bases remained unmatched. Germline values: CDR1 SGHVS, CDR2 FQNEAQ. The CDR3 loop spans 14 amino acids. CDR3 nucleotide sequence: TGTGCCAGCAGCAGACAGGGAATGAACGGCGAGCAGTACTTC. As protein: CASSRQGMNGEQYF.

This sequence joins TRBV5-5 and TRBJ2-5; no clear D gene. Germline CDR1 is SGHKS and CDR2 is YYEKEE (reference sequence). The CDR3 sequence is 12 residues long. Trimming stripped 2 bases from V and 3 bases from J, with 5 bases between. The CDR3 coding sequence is TGTGCCAGCAGCTTCACGGAAGAGACCCAGTACTTC. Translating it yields CASSFTEETQYF.

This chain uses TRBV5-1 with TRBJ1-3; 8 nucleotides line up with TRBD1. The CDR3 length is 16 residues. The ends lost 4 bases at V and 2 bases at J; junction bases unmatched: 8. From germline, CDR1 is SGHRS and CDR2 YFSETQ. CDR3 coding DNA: TGCGCCAGCAGCATGACAGGGGAGAGAGCTGGAAACACCATATATTTT. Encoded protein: CASSMTGERAGNTIYF.

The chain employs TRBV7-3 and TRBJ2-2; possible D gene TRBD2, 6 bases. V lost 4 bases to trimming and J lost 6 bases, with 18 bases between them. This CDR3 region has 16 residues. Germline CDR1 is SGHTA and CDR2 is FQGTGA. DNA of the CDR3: TGTGCCAGCAGCTCGGGCGGGGAGGTTGGTGCCGGGGAGCTGTTTTTT. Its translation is CASSSGGEVGAGELFF.